This passage covers 11 T cell receptor beta chains from one sample sequenced in a study of technical replicates of blood from several donors. Sequenced by immunoSEQ multiplex PCR; TCRdb stores in-frame clones only, minus some. Found here are over 70,000 clones, around 96% of them singletons; the top ten hold around 0.2%. Sequenced input: T cells isolated from PBMCs. These receptor sequences come from a human donor in good health.

The V and J genes are TRBV11-3 and TRBJ1-2; 8 bases line up with TRBD1. This CDR3 spans 13 amino acids. Germline V CDR1 and CDR2: SGHNT, YENEEA. V trimming: 10 bases; J trimming: 7 bases; junction bases outside the gene matches: 11. The CDR3 reads CAIQDSGGGGYTF. The CDR3 coding sequence is TGTGCCATCCAGGATTCAGGGGGCGGTGGCTACACCTTC.

The rearrangement links TRBV5-1 to TRBJ2-1; D possibly corresponds to TRBD1 (5 bases). This CDR3 comprises 16 residues. Per germline, CDR1 SGHRS and CDR2 YFSETQ. V dropped 4 bases and J dropped 0 bases, with 14 bases sitting between them. In DNA form, the CDR3 reads TGCGCCAGCAGCACAGGATGGCGAAGCTCCTACAATGAGCAGTTCTTC. Protein: CASSTGWRSSYNEQFF. The full variable domain, rest sourced from reference TRBV5-1 and TRBJ2-1, is KAGVTQTPRYLIKTRGQQVTLSCSPISGHRSVSWYQQTPGQGLQFLFEYFSETQRNKGNFPGRFSGRQFSNSRSEMNVSTLELGDSALYLCASSTGWRSSYNEQFFGPGTRLTVL.

The chain joins TRBV11-2 to TRBJ1-1; tentative D call: TRBD1 (5 bases). The CDR3 contains 15 residues. The germline V and J ends were trimmed by 0 bases and 4 bases, with 12 bases remaining between them. Looked up from germline, CDR1 is SGHAT and CDR2 is FQNNGV. The CDR3 loop is CASSLDGAGGTEAFF. CDR3 in DNA: TGTGCCAGCAGCTTAGATGGGGCGGGAGGCACTGAAGCTTTCTTT.

J is TRBJ2-7 and V is TRBV5-1; 9 bases align to TRBD1. In germline, CDR1 is SGHRS, CDR2 YFSETQ. CDR3 length equals 15 residues. Unmatched junction bases numbered 7, after V lost 4 bases and J lost 2 bases. The CDR3 DNA is TGCGCCAGCAGCCTCGGGACAGGGCCCCCCTACGAGCAGTACTTC. Its translation: CASSLGTGPPYEQYF.

The rearrangement links TRBV4-1 to TRBJ2-1; D gene ambiguous. Per the germline V gene, CDR1 is MGHRA and CDR2 is YSYEKL. This CDR3 has 18 amino acids. The V gene lost 1 base and the J gene lost 0 bases, with 16 bases spanning the gap. This CDR3 is CASSQGVATPSSYNEQFF. As DNA, the CDR3 is TGCGCCAGCAGCCAAGGCGTCGCGACACCGAGCTCCTACAATGAGCAGTTCTTC.

V is TRBV29-1 and J is TRBJ1-1; 7 bases align to TRBD1. CDR1 is SQVTM and CDR2 is ANQGSEA in the germline V gene. With 0 bases clipped from V and 10 bases from J, the junction kept 5 bases outside the gene matches. There are 12 residues in the CDR3. CDR3 in amino acids: CSVEDLGGAAFF. Written as DNA, the CDR3 is TGCAGCGTTGAAGATCTAGGGGGCGCAGCTTTCTTT.

V is TRBV11-3 and J is TRBJ1-1; the D is unclear. Trimming removed 0 bases at V and 4 bases at J, with 21 bases between. The germline V gene encodes CDR1 SGHNT and CDR2 YENEEA. The CDR3 is 18 residues long. The CDR3 loop reads CASSLDGRERRGTTEAFF. The CDR3 DNA is TGTGCCAGCAGCTTAGACGGTCGTGAGCGGCGCGGAACCACTGAAGCTTTCTTT.

The chain combines TRBV5-1 with TRBJ2-7; no clear D gene. The germline V gene encodes CDR1 SGHRS and CDR2 YFSETQ. The CDR3 is made up of 13 amino acids. V lost 1 base and J 1 base, leaving 6 bases between the germline ends. The CDR3 reads CASSLLSSYEQYF. Here the CDR3 DNA reads TGCGCCAGCAGCTTGCTCAGTTCCTACGAGCAGTACTTC.

The genes are TRBV5-6 and TRBJ2-5; 11 bases are shared with TRBD2. With V trimmed by 4 bases and J by 2 bases, 7 bases remained unmatched. The CDR3 runs 16 residues. Germline lookup yields CDR1 SGHDT and CDR2 YYEEEE. The CDR3 protein is CASSAGLAVFQETQYF. CDR3 DNA: TGTGCCAGCAGCGCGGGACTAGCGGTCTTTCAAGAGACCCAGTACTTC.

V and J are TRBV15 and TRBJ2-1; TRBD1 matches at 7 bases. V lost 3 bases, J lost 3 bases, and 5 bases stayed unmatched. The CDR3 is made up of 15 amino acids. CDR1 is LNHNV and CDR2 is YYDKDF in the germline V gene (reference sequence). CDR3 region: CATSSDRDSYNEQFF. In nucleotides, the CDR3 is TGTGCCACCAGCAGCGACCGGGACAGCTACAATGAGCAGTTCTTC.

The V call is TRBV13, the J call TRBJ2-1; D possibly corresponds to TRBD2 (5 bases). V lost 2 bases and J 6 bases, leaving 17 bases between the germline ends. This CDR3 region has 16 residues. CDR1 and CDR2 (germline): PRHDT, FYEKMQ (reference sequence). The CDR3 loop is CASSLYRSSGFNEQFF. The CDR3 DNA reads as TGTGCCAGCAGCTTATATCGTTCGTCGGGATTCAATGAGCAGTTCTTC.